The 31 T cell receptor beta chains given below trace back to one sample, sequenced in a study of control samples from healthy donors and cancer patients. The repertoire was sequenced with immunoSEQ multiplex PCR; TCRdb's copy has only in-frame clones and lacks some. The sample has under 200,000 clones; around 92% are singletons. Sequences were obtained from blood. The receptors come from a woman in her twenties or thirties in good health.

This chain uses TRBV25-1 with TRBJ1-2; D not resolved. The CDR3 has 13 residues. Germline loops: CDR1 MGHDK, CDR2 SYGVNS. The V and J ends lost 6 bases and 0 bases respectively, with 8 bases between them. CDR3 loop: CASSSGANYGYTF. The CDR3 DNA reads TGTGCCAGCAGCTCCGGGGCTAACTATGGCTACACCTTC.

The rearrangement links TRBV18 to TRBJ2-7; 9 bases are shared with TRBD1. The CDR3 totals 12 residues. CDR1 and CDR2 (germline): KGHSH, LQKENI. J lost 5 bases, V lost 4 bases, and 0 bases had no gene match. CDR3 coding DNA: TGTGCCAGCTCACGACAGGGGGACGAGCAGTACTTC. It is translated as CASSRQGDEQYF.

The chain couples TRBV7-2 to TRBJ1-1, with unresolved D. Trimming stripped 3 bases from V and 1 base from J, with 9 bases between. The germline gives CDR1 SGHTA, CDR2 FQGNSA. The CDR3 contains 14 residues. The DNA of the CDR3 is TGTGCCAGCAGCTTTATGACAAGGAACACTGAAGCTTTCTTT. It specifies CASSFMTRNTEAFF.

The chain joins TRBV29-1 to TRBJ2-7; TRBD2 agrees at 9 bases. CDR1 is SQVTM, CDR2 ANQGSEA, per germline. There are 15 residues in the CDR3. Germline trimming cut 4 bases from V and 0 bases from J; bases unmatched to any gene: 7. CDR3 in amino acids: CSVGDYSGGSYEQYF. Written as DNA, the CDR3 is TGCAGCGTTGGGGATTATAGCGGGGGCTCCTACGAGCAGTACTTC.

The chain is built from TRBV18 and TRBJ2-7, with a possible D match to TRBD1 (6 bases). Germline V gives CDR1 KGHSH, CDR2 LQKENI. The CDR3 loop spans 14 amino acids. V was shortened by 1 base and J by 5 bases, with 12 bases between the two germline ends. In DNA form, the CDR3 reads TGTGCCAGCTCACCACTACGTTCAGGGGACGAGCAGTACTTC. Its protein product is CASSPLRSGDEQYF.

The chain is built from TRBV7-2 and TRBJ1-6; a possible D gene is TRBD1 (6 bases). Trimming cost V 5 bases and J 3 bases, with 8 bases left between them. Germline V gives CDR1 SGHTA, CDR2 FQGNSA. The CDR3 is 14 amino acids. The CDR3 DNA follows: TGTGCCAGCAGCCTACAGGGCTATAATTCACCCCTCCACTTT. Translating gives CASSLQGYNSPLHF.

Concerning this clone: Other nucleotide sequences from this sample produce the same CDR3. The chain recombines TRBV25-1 with TRBJ1-5, with D possibly TRBD1 on 5 matching bases. The CDR3 is 13 residues long. The ends were cut back, 0 bases at V and 7 bases at J, with 7 bases in the middle. Germline CDR1 and CDR2: MGHDK and SYGVNS. CDR3: CASSEYRGQPQHF. The CDR3 DNA follows: TGTGCCAGCAGTGAATATAGGGGACAGCCCCAGCATTTT.

As for this clone: The same CDR3 arises from other DNA sequences in this sample as well. V gene TRBV5-1 combines with J gene TRBJ1-4, with 10 bases that match TRBD1. The germline CDR1 and CDR2 sequences are SGHRS and YFSETQ. Germline trimming cut 4 bases from V and 5 bases from J; bases unmatched to any gene: 5. The CDR3 consists of 15 residues. The CDR3 DNA is TGCGCCAGCAGCGCCGGACAGGGGGGGAATGAAAAACTGTTTTTT. Amino acid sequence: CASSAGQGGNEKLFF.

The chain uses TRBV19 and TRBJ2-3, with D perhaps matching TRBD2 (6 bases). Germline lookup yields CDR1 LNHDA and CDR2 SQIVND (reference sequence). V was cut by 1 base and J by 1 base, with 6 bases left in between. This CDR3 is 14 amino acids long. The CDR3 region is CASSIAGGTDTQYF. CDR3 DNA: TGTGCCAGTAGTATAGCGGGAGGCACAGATACGCAGTATTTT.

V and J are TRBV28 and TRBJ1-5; TRBD1 matches at 9 bases. This CDR3 comprises 15 residues. Per the germline V gene, CDR1 is MDHEN and CDR2 is SYDVKM. V was pared by 6 bases and J by 6 bases, with 9 bases of the junction left unmatched. DNA of the CDR3: TGTGCCAGCAGCCTCCGGGACAGGGTAGGTCAGCCCCAGCATTTT. It codes for CASSLRDRVGQPQHF.

This clone was recorded only once. The chain couples TRBV7-3 to TRBJ1-1; D remains ambiguous. From germline, CDR1 is SGHTA and CDR2 FQGTGA. This CDR3 region has 13 residues. The germline V and J ends were trimmed by 5 bases and 1 base, with 8 bases remaining between them. The DNA of the CDR3 is TGTGCCAGCAGCCCCCGACAGAACACTGAAGCTTTCTTT. This gives the protein CASSPRQNTEAFF.

This chain links TRBV15 with TRBJ1-3; D remains unclear. The CDR3 is 13 amino acids. V lost 4 bases and J lost 1, with 5 bases in between. Germline V gene data show CDR1 as LNHNV and CDR2 as YYDKDF (reference sequence). The CDR3 DNA is TGTGCCACCAGCATAGTGTCTGGAAACACCATATATTTT. Its protein is CATSIVSGNTIYF.

The gene calls are TRBV11-3 and TRBJ2-3, with 14 bases that match TRBD2. This CDR3 is 16 amino acids long. The germline gives CDR1 SGHNT, CDR2 YENEEA. After removal of 4 bases from V and 6 bases from J, the junction contained 6 bases not matched to a gene. CDR3 DNA sequence: TGTGCCAGCAGCTCGGGACTAGCGGGAGTAGGGGATACGCAGTATTTT. Translation gives CASSSGLAGVGDTQYF.

This chain connects TRBV7-2 to TRBJ2-4; possible D gene TRBD1, 7 bases. Per the germline V gene, CDR1 is SGHTA and CDR2 is FQGNSA. The CDR3 totals 15 residues. Trimming shortened V by 5 bases and J by 3 bases, and 14 bases separated the two germline ends. The CDR3 sequence is CASSEPQGGKNIQYF. In DNA, the CDR3 is TGTGCCAGCAGCGAGCCCCAGGGGGGCAAAAACATTCAGTACTTC.

In this sample, this clone turned up a few times. This chain joins TRBV5-8 and TRBJ1-6; 11 positions agree with TRBD1. The V segment lost 2 bases and the J segment 7 bases; nucleotides outside the gene matches: 2. CDR1 and CDR2 from the germline V gene are SGHTS and YDEGEE. CDR3 length: 15 residues. This chain's CDR3 is CASSLGTGGNSPLHF. DNA for the CDR3: TGTGCCAGCAGCTTAGGGACAGGGGGGAATTCACCCCTCCACTTT. The full variable domain, in which reference TRBV5-8 and TRBJ1-6 provide the parts outside the CDR3, is EAGVTQSPTHLIKTRGQQATLRCSPISGHTSVYWYQQALGLGLQFLLWYDEGEERNRGNFPPRFSGRQFPNYSSELNVNALELEDSALYLCASSLGTGGNSPLHFGNGTRLTVT.

The chain couples TRBV18 to TRBJ2-5; no clear D. This CDR3 comprises 13 residues. The V and J ends lost 3 bases and 3 bases respectively, with 8 bases between them. The germline V gene has CDR1 KGHSH and CDR2 LQKENI. The DNA for the CDR3 is TGTGCCAGCTCACCGGTACAGAAAGAGACCCAGTACTTC. Translated: CASSPVQKETQYF.

Only one count was recorded for this clone. The chain uses TRBV7-2 and TRBJ2-7; TRBD2 matches at 12 bases. The CDR3 is 14 residues long. The V gene's germline CDR1 is SGHTA and CDR2 FQGNSA. Trimming cost V 6 bases and J 0 bases; bases outside gene matches: 0. The CDR3 protein is CASRTSGSSYEQYF. In DNA form, the CDR3 reads TGTGCCAGCAGGACTAGCGGGAGCTCCTACGAGCAGTACTTC.

This clone showed up just a few times. In DNA form, the CDR3 reads TGTGCCAGCAGCCAAGGACAGGGGACCTCCTACGAGCAGTACTTC. Amino acids: CASSQGQGTSYEQYF. The chain employs TRBV4-2 and TRBJ2-7; 8 nucleotides agree with TRBD1. Germline loops: CDR1 LGHNA, CDR2 YNFKEQ. After removal of 1 base from V and 0 bases from J, the junction contained 2 bases not matched to a gene. This CDR3 spans 15 amino acids.

The chain uses TRBV5-1 and TRBJ2-7; D ambiguous. The germline V gene encodes CDR1 SGHRS and CDR2 YFSETQ. The V end was cut by 0 bases, the J end by 2 bases, with 9 bases between. The CDR3 has 14 residues. Here the CDR3 DNA reads TGCGCCAGCAGCTTGGCCAGAACCCCCTACGAGCAGTACTTC. Its protein product is CASSLARTPYEQYF.

The rearrangement links TRBV2 to TRBJ2-7; TRBD1 matches at 9 bases. Germline loops: CDR1 SNHLY, CDR2 FYNNEI. J gave up 5 bases and V 6 bases, and 8 bases lay outside the gene matches. The CDR3 sequence is 14 residues long. The CDR3 DNA sequence: TGTGCCAGCAGACCGGGACAGGGTATGGACGAGCAGTACTTC. This gives the protein CASRPGQGMDEQYF.

This rearrangement joins TRBV5-1 to TRBJ2-2; TRBD1 aligns across 7 bases. CDR1 is SGHRS, CDR2 YFSETQ, per germline. Trimming removed 0 bases from V and 4 bases from J; junction bases left unmatched: 6. This CDR3 is 16 amino acids long. Here the CDR3 reads CASSLGGGAGTGELFF. CDR3 in DNA: TGCGCCAGCAGCTTGGGAGGGGGCGCGGGCACCGGGGAGCTGTTTTTT.

The J gene is TRBJ1-2, the V gene TRBV11-2; 12 bases match TRBD1. CDR3 size: 14 residues. J lost 4 bases, V lost 6 bases, and 3 bases had no gene match. CDR1 and CDR2 from the germline V gene are SGHAT and FQNNGV. DNA of the CDR3: TGTGCCAGCAGAAGGGACAGGGGGCCCTATGGCTACACCTTC. Its protein is CASRRDRGPYGYTF.

V usage is TRBV28 and J usage is TRBJ2-1; D gene uncertain. The CDR3 has 13 amino acids. Trimming pared 3 bases from V and 3 bases from J, leaving 6 bases between. Germline loops: CDR1 MDHEN, CDR2 SYDVKM. The CDR3 sequence: CASSLALYNEQFF. CDR3 nucleotides: TGTGCCAGCAGTTTGGCCCTCTACAATGAGCAGTTCTTC.

V gene TRBV19 combines with J gene TRBJ2-2; 8 bases line up with TRBD1. Germline assignment: CDR1 LNHDA and CDR2 SQIVND (reference sequence). The CDR3 consists of 15 residues. J was trimmed by 0 bases and V by 9 bases; bases with no gene match: 6. CDR3 bases: TGTGCCAGCACAGGGGGACCCTCGAACACCGGGGAGCTGTTTTTT. It specifies CASTGGPSNTGELFF.

V usage is TRBV6-5 and J usage is TRBJ2-3, with TRBD1 as a possible D gene (6 bases). The V end lost 8 bases, the J end lost 2 bases, and 14 bases lay between the germline ends. The germline CDR1 and CDR2 sequences are MNHEY and SVGAGI. This CDR3 region has 14 residues. The CDR3 sequence: CASGRRQDTDTQYF. The CDR3 DNA sequence: TGTGCCAGCGGCCGGAGACAGGACACAGATACGCAGTATTTT.

The genes are TRBV28 and TRBJ1-6, with D maybe TRBD1 (5 bases). CDR3 length: 15 residues. Trimming took off 7 bases at V and 0 bases at J, with 10 bases between the two ends. From germline, CDR1 is MDHEN and CDR2 SYDVKM. This CDR3 is CASTWGISYNSPLHF. The CDR3 DNA follows: TGTGCCAGCACCTGGGGGATCTCCTATAATTCACCCCTCCACTTT.

V gene TRBV7-9 combines with J gene TRBJ1-2; 8 positions agree with TRBD1. With V trimmed by 7 bases and J by 4 bases, 2 bases remained unmatched. The CDR3 contains 12 residues. Germline V CDR1 and CDR2: SEHNR, FQNEAQ (reference sequence). The DNA of the CDR3 is TGTGCCAGCACCACAGGGGGCTATGGCTACACCTTC. Residues: CASTTGGYGYTF.

The V gene is TRBV4-1, the J gene TRBJ2-4; 10 bases align to TRBD1. CDR3 length equals 15 residues. Per germline, CDR1 MGHRA and CDR2 YSYEKL. The V and J ends lost 1 base and 6 bases, in that order; junction bases with no gene match: 3. CDR3 in amino acids: CASSQGWTGGNIQYF. CDR3 sequence (DNA): TGCGCCAGCAGCCAAGGGTGGACAGGGGGAAACATTCAGTACTTC.

The chain employs TRBV9 and TRBJ2-4, with 9 bases matching TRBD1. The CDR3 spans 15 residues. In germline, CDR1 is SGDLS, CDR2 YYNGEE. The V gene end was trimmed by 3 bases and the J gene end by 1 base; junction bases not matched to a gene: 2. The CDR3 loop is CASSADRGAKNIQYF. The CDR3 DNA follows: TGTGCCAGCAGCGCCGACAGGGGGGCCAAAAACATTCAGTACTTC. Supplemented by reference TRBV9 and TRBJ2-4, the full variable domain reads DSGVTQTPKHLITATGQRVTLRCSPRSGDLSVYWYQQSLDQGLQFLIQYYNGEERAKGNILERFSAQQFPDLHSELNLSSLELGDSALYFCASSADRGAKNIQYFGAGTRLSVL.

The V and J genes are TRBV5-7 and TRBJ1-1; weak D call: TRBD1 (6 bases). TRBV5-7 is given ORF status, its function remaining uncertain. Trimming took off 1 base at V and 0 bases at J, with 13 bases between the two ends. The CDR3 is made up of 16 amino acids. CDR3 coding DNA: TGTGCCAGCAGCTTGAGGGGGGGACCTATGAACACTGAAGCTTTCTTT. Its protein product is CASSLRGGPMNTEAFF.

The V and J genes are TRBV19 and TRBJ2-6; D unclear. Germline V gives CDR1 LNHDA, CDR2 SQIVND (reference sequence). Trimming cost V 3 bases and J 0 bases, with 6 bases left between them. This CDR3 is 15 amino acids long. CDR3 loop: CASSIPISGANVLTF. Here the CDR3 DNA reads TGTGCCAGTAGTATCCCGATCTCTGGGGCCAACGTCCTGACTTTC.